Presented here are 8 T cell receptor beta chains from one specimen sequenced in a study of response to subunit inactivated influenza vaccine (dated 2018 in TCRdb). Library prep was done by RT-PCR. Sequencing used an Illumina HiSeq 2500. Starting from the raw public reads, TCRdb applied fastp trimming at Q25, assembled clones with MiXCR and retained in-frame beta chains. Entries that share a CDR3 protein sequence are merged under the most common genes and DNA. This sample is represented by approximately 520,000 distinct CDR3 sequences; 16% of them were singletons. 3% of the sample comes from the top ten. The specimen comprised CD4+ T cells sorted from PBMCs, sampled about 23 months after vaccination. These receptor sequences come from a man in his fifties or sixties who received an inactivated influenza vaccine. Donor details come from another sample of the same person, matched by shared clones.

The chain combines TRBV4-3 with TRBJ2-3, with D uncertain. The V end was cut by 2 bases, the J end by 2 bases, with 5 bases between. The germline V gene has CDR1 LGHNA and CDR2 YSLEER. The CDR3 covers 13 residues. The chain's CDR3 is CASSQRVTDTQYF. The CDR3 nucleotides read TGCGCCAGCAGCCAACGGGTCACAGATACGCAGTATTTT.

The V call is TRBV21-1, the J call TRBJ2-5; the listed D gene, TRBD1, was not tested against the DNA. TRBV21-1 is reported as a pseudogene. The CDR3 totals 17 residues. Here the CDR3 reads CASSKNRGSGQQETQYF. In DNA, the CDR3 is TGTGCCAGCAGCAAAAATCGAGGGTCCGGACAGCAAGAGACCCAGTACTTC.

The sample holds a few counts of this clonotype. V gene TRBV12-3 or TRBV12-4 combines with J gene TRBJ2-1; TRBD1 agrees at 7 bases. With 3 bases clipped from V and 8 bases from J, the junction kept 10 bases outside the gene matches. CDR3 length: 15 residues. The CDR3 DNA sequence: TGTGCCAGCAGTTTCAGGGCAGGGGGTGGTGATGAGCAGTTCTTC. The encoded protein is CASSFRAGGGDEQFF.

The V gene is TRBV18, the J gene TRBJ2-1, with 9 positions matching TRBD2. Germline V gives CDR1 KGHSH, CDR2 LQKENI. The CDR3 has 15 amino acids. V dropped 3 bases and J dropped 7; count of bases not matched to a gene: 7. CDR3 sequence reads: CASSPPPAGGNEQFF. As DNA, the CDR3 is TGTGCCAGCTCACCCCCCCCAGCGGGAGGAAATGAGCAGTTCTTC. Filled out from reference TRBV18 and TRBJ2-1, the complete variable domain reads NAGVMQNPRHLVRRRGQEARLRCSPMKGHSHVYWYRQLPEEGLKFMVYLQKENIIDESGMPKERFSAEFPKEGPSILRIQQVVRGDSAAYFCASSPPPAGGNEQFFGPGTRLTVL.

This clonotype was recorded a few times. The chain combines TRBV20-1 with TRBJ1-6; the match to TRBD1 covers 8 bases. CDR3 length: 14 amino acids. CDR1 and CDR2 (germline): DFQATT, SNEGSKA (reference sequence). V was clipped by 6 bases and J by 5 bases; unmatched bases: 6. In DNA form, the CDR3 reads TGCAGTGCAGGGGACAGGCAAAATAATTCACCCCTCCACTTT. Residues: CSAGDRQNNSPLHF.

This chain connects TRBV5-6 to TRBJ2-4, with 7 nucleotides matching TRBD2. This CDR3 region has 13 residues. J lost 5 bases, V lost 3 bases, and 2 bases had no gene match. Germline lookup yields CDR1 SGHDT and CDR2 YYEEEE. The CDR3, as DNA: TGTGCCAGCAGCTCGCTAGCGGAAAACATTCAGTACTTC. It encodes CASSSLAENIQYF.

The V and J genes are TRBV30 and TRBJ2-4, with TRBD1 matching 7 bases. Germline-derived CDR1 and CDR2 are GTSNPN and SVGIG (reference sequence). V lost 2 bases to trimming and J lost 7 bases; unmatched junction nucleotides: 2. The CDR3 is 12 residues long. CDR3 sequence (DNA): TGTGCCTGGAGTTTGACAGGGAACATTCAGTACTTC. Translation gives CAWSLTGNIQYF.

This clonotype was observed many times. V gene TRBV28 combines with J gene TRBJ2-3; 7 nucleotides line up with TRBD1. The J segment lost 10 bases and the V segment lost 1 base, leaving 20 bases of the junction unmatched. This CDR3 is 18 amino acids long. CDR1 is MDHEN and CDR2 is SYDVKM in the germline V gene. The CDR3 spells CASSLSRGFGTAEPAQYF. The CDR3 bases are TGTGCCAGCAGTTTATCACGGGGTTTTGGGACAGCGGAGCCGGCGCAGTATTTT.